A selection of T cell receptor beta chains follows, all from one sample in a study of OX40 agonist ivuxolimab in advanced cancers. Only in-frame clones appear in the TCRdb table, and some are missing; sequencing was by immunoSEQ multiplex PCR. The sample carries 68,000 or so clones, around 93% recorded once. Source: CD4+ or CD8+ T cells sorted from blood, taken in a trial of the OX40 agonist ivuxolimab. The source of these receptors is an adult with an advanced solid tumor such as melanoma, head and neck, liver or kidney cancer. CDR3s include the opening cysteine and the closing phenylalanine or tryptophan.

v_gene | CDR3aa
TRBV4-1 | CASSQGTGGRANSPLHF
TRBV19 | CASSASPGDEQFF
TRBV9 | CASSPEFLPLNTEAFF
TRBV5-1 | CASNTGGGERNNEQFF
TRBV5-4 | CASSLTSGRAQETQYF
TRBV6-5 | CASSQDFYQETQYF
TRBV18 | CASSLDSSGNTIYF
TRBV19 | CASSIETGGRGANVLTF
TRBV13 | CASSPNRGSADTQYF
TRBV7-6 | CASSLSGGRGYEQYF
TRBV7-9 | CASSLGTLGEQFF
TRBV6-1 | CASSVTSGGANTGELFF
TRBV19 | CASSTPPLDTQYF
TRBV10-3 | CAISEAPSGDTDTQYF
TRBV2 | CASKDRSSYNEQFF
TRBV9 | CASSAHMYGQPQHF
TRBV20-1 | CSAVTGSEQYF
TRBV5-1 | CASSFSGERETQYF
TRBV18 | CASSPPAGGEKLFF
TRBV18 | CASSPVLGVATNEKLFF
TRBV7-9 | CASSPGRANQPQHF
TRBV30 | CAWTLAEDYEQYF
TRBV2 | CASSVREQYF
TRBV5-1 | CASSAVVAGELFF
TRBV11-3 | CASSEMTGRNTEAFF
TRBV5-8 | CASSFGGLRTEAFF
TRBV19 | CASSIGRTNTGELFF